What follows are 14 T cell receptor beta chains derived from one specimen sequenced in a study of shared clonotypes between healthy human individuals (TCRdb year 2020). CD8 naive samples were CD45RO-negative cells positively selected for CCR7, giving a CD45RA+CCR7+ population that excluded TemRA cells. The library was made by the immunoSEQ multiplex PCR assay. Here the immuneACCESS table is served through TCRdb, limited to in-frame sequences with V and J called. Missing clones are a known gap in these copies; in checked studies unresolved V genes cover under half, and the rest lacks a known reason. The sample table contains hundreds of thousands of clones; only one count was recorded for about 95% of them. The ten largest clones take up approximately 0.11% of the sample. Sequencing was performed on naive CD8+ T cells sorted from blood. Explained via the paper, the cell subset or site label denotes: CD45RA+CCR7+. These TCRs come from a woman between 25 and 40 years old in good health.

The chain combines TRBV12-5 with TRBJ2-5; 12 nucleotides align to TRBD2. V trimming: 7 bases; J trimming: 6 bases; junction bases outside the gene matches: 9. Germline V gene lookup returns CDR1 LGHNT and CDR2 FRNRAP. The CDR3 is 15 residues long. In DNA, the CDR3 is TGTGCTAGTGCCCTAGCGGGAGGGCCAAGACAGACCCAGTACTTC. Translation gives CASALAGGPRQTQYF.

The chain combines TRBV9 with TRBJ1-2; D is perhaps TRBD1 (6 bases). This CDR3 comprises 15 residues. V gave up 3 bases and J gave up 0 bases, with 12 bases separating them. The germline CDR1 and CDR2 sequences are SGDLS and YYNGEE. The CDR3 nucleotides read TGTGCCAGCAGCGCTTACAGGGACTCTAACTATGGCTACACCTTC. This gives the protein CASSAYRDSNYGYTF. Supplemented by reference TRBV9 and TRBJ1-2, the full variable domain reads DSGVTQTPKHLITATGQRVTLRCSPRSGDLSVYWYQQSLDQGLQFLIQYYNGEERAKGNILERFSAQQFPDLHSELNLSSLELGDSALYFCASSAYRDSNYGYTFGSGTRLTVV.

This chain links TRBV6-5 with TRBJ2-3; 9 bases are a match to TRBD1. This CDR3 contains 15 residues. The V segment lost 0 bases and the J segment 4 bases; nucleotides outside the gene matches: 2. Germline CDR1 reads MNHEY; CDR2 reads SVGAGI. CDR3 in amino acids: CASSYSGQGSDTQYF. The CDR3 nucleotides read TGTGCCAGCAGTTACTCGGGACAGGGTTCAGATACGCAGTATTTT.

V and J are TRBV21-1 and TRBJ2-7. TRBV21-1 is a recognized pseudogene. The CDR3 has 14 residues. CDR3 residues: CASSKESVSYEQYF. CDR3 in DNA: TGTGCCAGCAGCAAAGAGTCCGTATCCTACGAGCAGTACTTC.

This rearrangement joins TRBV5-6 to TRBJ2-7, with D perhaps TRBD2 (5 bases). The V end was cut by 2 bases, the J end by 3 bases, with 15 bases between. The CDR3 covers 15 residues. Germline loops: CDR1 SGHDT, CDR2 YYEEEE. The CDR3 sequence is CASSLPDTLDYEQYF. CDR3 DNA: TGTGCCAGCAGCTTACCCGACACACTAGACTACGAGCAGTACTTC. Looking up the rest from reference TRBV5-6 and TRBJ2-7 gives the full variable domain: DAGVTQSPTHLIKTRGQQVTLRCSPKSGHDTVSWYQQALGQGPQFIFQYYEEEERQRGNFPDRFSGHQFPNYSSELNVNALLLGDSALYLCASSLPDTLDYEQYFGPGTRLTVT.

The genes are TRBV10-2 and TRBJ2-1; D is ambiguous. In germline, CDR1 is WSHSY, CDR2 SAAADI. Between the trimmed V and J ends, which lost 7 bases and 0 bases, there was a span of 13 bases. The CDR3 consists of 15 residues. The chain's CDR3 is CASKADFPSYNEQFF. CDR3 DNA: TGCGCCAGCAAAGCCGACTTCCCCTCCTACAATGAGCAGTTCTTC.

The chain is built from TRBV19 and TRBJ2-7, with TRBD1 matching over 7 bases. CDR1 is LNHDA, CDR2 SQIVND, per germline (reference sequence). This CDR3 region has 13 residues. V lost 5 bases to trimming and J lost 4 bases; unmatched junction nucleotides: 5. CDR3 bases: TGTGCCAGTAGTCACGGACAGGCATACGAGCAGTACTTC. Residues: CASSHGQAYEQYF. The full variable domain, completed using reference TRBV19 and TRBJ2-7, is DGGITQSPKYLFRKEGQNVTLSCEQNLNHDAMYWYRQDPGQGLRLIYYSQIVNDFQKGDIAEGYSVSREKKESFPLTVTSAQKNPTAFYLCASSHGQAYEQYFGPGTRLTVT.

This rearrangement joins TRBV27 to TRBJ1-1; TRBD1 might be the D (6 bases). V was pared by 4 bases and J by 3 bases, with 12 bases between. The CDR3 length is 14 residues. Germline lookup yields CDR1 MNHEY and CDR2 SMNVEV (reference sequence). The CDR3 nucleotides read TGTGCCAGCAGTTGGGGGGGCGCGGACACTGAAGCTTTCTTT. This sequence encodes CASSWGGADTEAFF.

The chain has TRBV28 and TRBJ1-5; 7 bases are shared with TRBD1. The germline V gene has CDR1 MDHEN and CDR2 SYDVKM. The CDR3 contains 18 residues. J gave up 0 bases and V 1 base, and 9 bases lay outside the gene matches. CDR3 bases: TGTGCCAGCAGTTTATTAGCGACAGGGCTCTATAGCAATCAGCCCCAGCATTTT. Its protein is CASSLLATGLYSNQPQHF.

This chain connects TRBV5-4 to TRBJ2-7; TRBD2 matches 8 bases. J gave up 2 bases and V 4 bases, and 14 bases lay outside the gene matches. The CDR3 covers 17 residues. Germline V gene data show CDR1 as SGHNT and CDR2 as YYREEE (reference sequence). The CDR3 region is CASSPDPLSGRAYEQYF. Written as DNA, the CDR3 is TGTGCCAGCAGCCCCGACCCCCTCTCCGGGAGGGCCTACGAGCAGTACTTC.

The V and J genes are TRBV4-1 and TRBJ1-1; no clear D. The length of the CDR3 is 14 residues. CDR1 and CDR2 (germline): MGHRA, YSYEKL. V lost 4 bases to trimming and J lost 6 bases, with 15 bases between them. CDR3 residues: CASSPYYASSEAFF. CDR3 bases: TGCGCCAGCAGCCCGTATTATGCTAGTTCTGAAGCTTTCTTT.

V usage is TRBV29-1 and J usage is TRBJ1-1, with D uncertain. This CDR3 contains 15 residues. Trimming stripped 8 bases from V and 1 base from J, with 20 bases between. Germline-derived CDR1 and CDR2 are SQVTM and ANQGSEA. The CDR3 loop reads CSTMGRESQNTEAFF. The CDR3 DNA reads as TGCAGCACCATGGGCCGGGAGTCCCAGAACACTGAAGCTTTCTTT.

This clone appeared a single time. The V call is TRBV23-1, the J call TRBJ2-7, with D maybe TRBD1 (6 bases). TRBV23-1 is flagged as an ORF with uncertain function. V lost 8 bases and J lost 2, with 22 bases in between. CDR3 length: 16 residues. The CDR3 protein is CASLPGTSRQTYEQYF. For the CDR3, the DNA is TGCGCCAGCCTTCCCGGGACATCCCGACAGACCTACGAGCAGTACTTC.

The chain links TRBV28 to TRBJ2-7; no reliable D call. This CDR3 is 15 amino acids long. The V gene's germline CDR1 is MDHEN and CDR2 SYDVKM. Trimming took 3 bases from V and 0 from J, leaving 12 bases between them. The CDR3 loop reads CASSFGQVGSYEQYF. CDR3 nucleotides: TGTGCCAGCAGTTTCGGGCAGGTGGGCTCCTACGAGCAGTACTTC.